This entry describes one T cell receptor beta chain. Its antigen is currently unknown. The germline CDR1 and CDR2 sequences are LNHNV and YYDKDF (reference sequence). V was clipped by 5 bases and J by 2 bases; unmatched bases: 6. This CDR3 has 14 residues. The sample comes from a study of CD4 T cells in relation to SARS-CoV-2 and coronaviruses. Overall study context: No peptide or an HIV-1 Nef peptide pool served as negative control.

Measured with immunoSEQ multiplex PCR; TCRdb has only the in-frame clones, and not every one. The sample consists of 20,000 or so clones, less than 80% of them appearing once. Unexposed donor CD4+ T cells date from about 2011-2018, before the COVID-19 pandemic. After approximately ten days of culture, CD4+ T cells were isolated. The V and J genes are TRBV15 and TRBJ2-7; 7 nucleotides agree with TRBD1. Material for sequencing was CD4+ T cells from PBMCs, cultured in vitro. The sequence derives from a human donor in good health. The CDR3 is CATSPTGNAYEQYF. The CDR3 DNA sequence: TGTGCCACCAGCCCGACAGGGAATGCCTACGAGCAGTACTTC.